These 2 T cell receptor beta chains were sequenced from one sample in a study of B cell selection in AIRE deficiency. Profiling relied on immunoSEQ multiplex PCR, and the TCRdb table lists in-frame clones only, not all of them. The repertoire holds some 24,000 clones, with roughly 96% as singletons. The sorted conventional CD4 T cells were gated as CD4+CD127+. Sequencing was carried out using conventional CD4+ T cells sorted from PBMCs. Receptors originate from a human donor with AIRE deficiency.

The chain recombines TRBV15 with TRBJ2-7; D remains unclear. The germline gives CDR1 LNHNV, CDR2 YYDKDF (reference sequence). V lost 8 bases to trimming and J lost 0 bases, with 8 bases between them. CDR3 length: 12 residues. CDR3 protein: CATGKNSYEQYF. In DNA, the CDR3 is TGTGCCACCGGAAAGAACTCCTACGAGCAGTACTTC.

The chain combines TRBV19 with TRBJ1-1; TRBD1 is a possible D gene (5 bases). Trimming left V 6 bases short and J 4 bases short, with 12 bases between. The CDR3 has 13 amino acids. The germline gives CDR1 LNHDA, CDR2 SQIVND (reference sequence). DNA for the CDR3: TGTGCCAGTAGCCTACACGGGGGCACTGAAGCTTTCTTT. Its protein product is CASSLHGGTEAFF.